A selection of T cell receptor beta chains follows, all from one sample in a study of shared clonotypes between healthy human individuals. TCRdb keeps only in-frame clones here, not all; method: immunoSEQ multiplex PCR. The sample lists some 2.1 million clones; roughly 95% were seen once. Specimen: naive CD4+ T cells sorted from blood. These receptor sequences come from a man between 18 and 29 years old in good health. Both conserved end residues are trimmed from each CDR3. Not every row has a clone size; where given, it reads once, few, many or a size class.

J | length | V | size | CDR3
TRBJ2-1 | 15 | TRBV5-6 | . | ASSTGLAGRIENEQF
TRBJ2-7 | 11 | TRBV11-2 | . | ASSLGDEYEQY
TRBJ2-5 | 13 | TRBV9 | . | ASSVGDREQETQY
TRBJ2-1 | 10 | TRBV5-6 | . | ASGEDHNEQF
TRBJ2-3 | 10 | TRBV29-1 | . | SVGPWEDTQY
TRBJ2-2 | 12 | TRBV27 | . | ASSFYRNTGELF
TRBJ2-1 | 11 | TRBV10-3 | . | AISEGRVNEQF
TRBJ2-7 | 11 | TRBV30 | . | AWSRGTSYEQY
TRBJ2-2 | 11 | TRBV10-3 | . | AIGNSNTGELF
TRBJ2-7 | 9 | TRBV20-1 | . | SAKSETLQY
TRBJ1-2 | 12 | TRBV19 | . | ASSIQGVVFGYT
TRBJ1-4 | 14 | TRBV4-1 | . | ASSYGGLGRGEKLF
TRBJ2-3 | 12 | TRBV29-1 | . | SVDGGRQGDTQY
TRBJ2-3 | 15 | TRBV18 | . | ASSLGLAGTSTDTQY
TRBJ2-5 | 13 | TRBV15 | . | ATSRSGQDRETQY
TRBJ2-7 | 12 | TRBV10-3 | once | AISAAELSYEQY
TRBJ1-3 | 13 | TRBV2 | . | ASSVGLAGGNTIY
TRBJ2-3 | 13 | TRBV2 | . | ASNLGGVSTDTQY
TRBJ2-5 | 13 | TRBV5-1 | . | ASSFGGSIPETQY
TRBJ2-7 | 7 | TRBV20-1 | . | SASEEQY
TRBJ1-2 | 11 | TRBV7-9 | . | ASSLRQGYGYT
TRBJ2-2 | 10 | TRBV27 | . | ASSLYTGELF
TRBJ1-1 | 9 | TRBV30 | . | ARDGFTEAF
TRBJ1-2 | 13 | TRBV7-9 | . | ASSLELVNLHGYT
TRBJ2-7 | 13 | TRBV5-1 | . | ASSLVQAVFHEQY
TRBJ2-5 | 10 | TRBV29-1 | . | SVLADQETQY
TRBJ2-7 | 10 | TRBV7-3 | . | ASSHIGGEQY
TRBJ1-4 | 14 | TRBV11-2 | . | ASSGIRGRGTKNLF
TRBJ1-4 | 11 | TRBV6-1 | . | ASSEEAGEKLF
TRBJ2-5 | 15 | TRBV4-1 | . | ASSQVFRDVRRETQY
TRBJ2-7 | 12 | TRBV6-5 | . | ASRRGGSRYEQY
TRBJ2-3 | 11 | TRBV14 | . | ASSPARTDTQY
TRBJ2-5 | 10 | TRBV5-1 | . | ASSLRSETQY
TRBJ2-7 | 11 | TRBV4-1 | . | ASSQLGLGEQY
TRBJ1-5 | 13 | TRBV7-2 | . | ASSLTGVNNQPQH
TRBJ2-5 | 13 | TRBV7-9 | . | ASSYRQGLKETQY
TRBJ1-6 | 10 | TRBV28 | . | ASTRTVSPLH
TRBJ2-1 | 15 | TRBV5-4 | . | ASSKGTSGRLANEQF
TRBJ2-7 | 13 | TRBV2 | . | ASKGGQEGNYEQY
TRBJ2-2 | 14 | TRBV29-1 | . | SVEADRGLDTGELF
TRBJ1-5 | 13 | TRBV7-9 | . | ASSKGRVGVQPQH
TRBJ2-3 | 13 | TRBV9 | . | ASSVEGYRTDTQY
TRBJ1-1 | 13 | TRBV10-3 | . | AISDGSAMNTEAF
TRBJ2-7 | 12 | TRBV5-1 | . | ASSLGGSTYEQY
TRBJ1-1 | 13 | TRBV9 | many | ASSVGGNLNTEAF
TRBJ1-4 | 13 | TRBV19 | . | ASRVTGAKGEKLF
TRBJ2-7 | 10 | TRBV28 | . | ASSLFGDSYN
TRBJ2-2 | 12 | TRBV5-4 | . | ASSLAGNTGELF
TRBJ2-1 | 13 | TRBV5-8 | . | ASTPTGQGLREQF
TRBJ1-1 | 13 | TRBV6-6 | . | ASSPEPGRGTEAF
TRBJ2-4 | 14 | TRBV6-1 | . | ASSEAGGATKNIQY
TRBJ2-5 | 12 | TRBV6-5 | . | ASSMIQGTATQY